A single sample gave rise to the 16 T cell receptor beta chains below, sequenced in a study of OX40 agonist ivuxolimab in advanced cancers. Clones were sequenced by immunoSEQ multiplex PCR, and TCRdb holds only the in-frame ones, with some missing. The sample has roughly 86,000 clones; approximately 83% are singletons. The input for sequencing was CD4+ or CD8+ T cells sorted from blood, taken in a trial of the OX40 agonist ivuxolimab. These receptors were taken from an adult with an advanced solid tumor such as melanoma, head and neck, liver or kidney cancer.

Here the CDR3 reads CATLKQRGYQETQYF. As DNA, the CDR3 is TGTGCCACTTTAAAACAGCGGGGATACCAAGAGACCCAGTACTTC. J is TRBJ2-5 and V is TRBV19; 7 nucleotides agree with TRBD2. Germline trimming cut 10 bases from V and 0 bases from J; bases unmatched to any gene: 11. The CDR3 is 15 residues long. Per germline, CDR1 LNHDA and CDR2 SQIVND (reference sequence). Drawing the rest from reference TRBV19 and TRBJ2-5, the complete variable domain is DGGITQSPKYLFRKEGQNVTLSCEQNLNHDAMYWYRQDPGQGLRLIYYSQIVNDFQKGDIAEGYSVSREKKESFPLTVTSAQKNPTAFYLCATLKQRGYQETQYFGPGTRLLVL.

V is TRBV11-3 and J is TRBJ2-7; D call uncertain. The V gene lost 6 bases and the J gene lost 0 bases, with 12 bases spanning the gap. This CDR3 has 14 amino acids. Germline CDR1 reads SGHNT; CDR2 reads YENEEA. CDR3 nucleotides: TGTGCCAGCAGACGAGGTAGCAACTCCTACGAGCAGTACTTC. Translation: CASRRGSNSYEQYF.

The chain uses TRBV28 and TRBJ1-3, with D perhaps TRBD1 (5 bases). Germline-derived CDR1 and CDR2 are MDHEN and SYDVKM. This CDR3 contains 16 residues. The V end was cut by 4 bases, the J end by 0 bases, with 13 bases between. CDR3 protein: CASSSRQSHSGNTIYF. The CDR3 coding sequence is TGTGCCAGCAGTTCAAGACAGTCACACTCTGGAAACACCATATATTTT.

CDR3 in amino acids: CASTLFGQGKDTQYF. DNA of the CDR3: TGTGCCAGCACCCTTTTCGGACAGGGAAAAGATACGCAGTATTTT. The genes are TRBV28 and TRBJ2-3; 8 bases are a match to TRBD1. This CDR3 spans 15 amino acids. The germline V gene encodes CDR1 MDHEN and CDR2 SYDVKM. V lost 7 bases to trimming and J lost 5 bases; unmatched junction nucleotides: 11.

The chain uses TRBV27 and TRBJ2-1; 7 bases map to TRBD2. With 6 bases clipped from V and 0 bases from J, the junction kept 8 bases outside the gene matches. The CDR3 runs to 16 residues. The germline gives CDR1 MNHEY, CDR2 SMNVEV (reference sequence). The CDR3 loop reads CASRDGGKSSYNEQFF. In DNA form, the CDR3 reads TGTGCCAGCAGAGACGGGGGGAAAAGCTCCTACAATGAGCAGTTCTTC.

The CDR3: CASSWPTGELFF. In nucleotides, the CDR3 is TGTGCCAGCAGCTGGCCGACCGGGGAGCTGTTTTTT. V is TRBV7-8 and J is TRBJ2-2; D is uncertain. The CDR3 is 12 residues long. V lost 4 bases to trimming and J lost 5 bases, with 5 bases between them. Per the germline V gene, CDR1 is SGHVS and CDR2 is FQNEAQ.

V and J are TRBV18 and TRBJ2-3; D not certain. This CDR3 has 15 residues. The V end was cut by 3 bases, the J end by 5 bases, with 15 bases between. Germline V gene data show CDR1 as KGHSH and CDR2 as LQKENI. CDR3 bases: TGTGCCAGCTCACCCGAATCGGCCGCCGGAGATACGCAGTATTTT. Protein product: CASSPESAAGDTQYF. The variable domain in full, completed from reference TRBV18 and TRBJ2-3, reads NAGVMQNPRHLVRRRGQEARLRCSPMKGHSHVYWYRQLPEEGLKFMVYLQKENIIDESGMPKERFSAEFPKEGPSILRIQQVVRGDSAAYFCASSPESAAGDTQYFGPGTRLTVL.

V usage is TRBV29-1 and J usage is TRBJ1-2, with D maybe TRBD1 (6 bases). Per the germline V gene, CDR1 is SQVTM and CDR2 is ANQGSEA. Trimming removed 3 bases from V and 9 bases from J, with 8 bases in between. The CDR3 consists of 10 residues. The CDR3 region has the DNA TGCAGCGTTGAGGGGGCTCGCTACACCTTC. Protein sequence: CSVEGARYTF.

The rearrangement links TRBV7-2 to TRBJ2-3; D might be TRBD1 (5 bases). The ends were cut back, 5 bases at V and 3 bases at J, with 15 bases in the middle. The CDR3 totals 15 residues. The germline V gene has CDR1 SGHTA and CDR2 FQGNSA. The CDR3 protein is CASSRSVSGTDTQYF. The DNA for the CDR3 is TGTGCCAGCAGCCGATCGGTTTCAGGGACAGATACGCAGTATTTT. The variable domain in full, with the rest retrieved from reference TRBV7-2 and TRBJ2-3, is GAGVSQSPSNKVTEKGKDVELRCDPISGHTALYWYRQSLGQGLEFLIYFQGNSAPDKSGLPSDRFSAERTGGSVSTLTIQRTQQEDSAVYLCASSRSVSGTDTQYFGPGTRLTVL.

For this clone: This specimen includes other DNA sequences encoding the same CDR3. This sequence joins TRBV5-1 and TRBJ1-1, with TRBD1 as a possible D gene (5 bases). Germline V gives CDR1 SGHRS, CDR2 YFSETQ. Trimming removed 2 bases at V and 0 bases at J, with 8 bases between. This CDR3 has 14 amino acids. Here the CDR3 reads CASSLGTLNTEAFF. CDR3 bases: TGCGCCAGCAGCTTAGGGACCCTGAACACTGAAGCTTTCTTT. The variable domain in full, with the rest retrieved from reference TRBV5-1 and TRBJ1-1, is KAGVTQTPRYLIKTRGQQVTLSCSPISGHRSVSWYQQTPGQGLQFLFEYFSETQRNKGNFPGRFSGRQFSNSRSEMNVSTLELGDSALYLCASSLGTLNTEAFFGQGTRLTVV.

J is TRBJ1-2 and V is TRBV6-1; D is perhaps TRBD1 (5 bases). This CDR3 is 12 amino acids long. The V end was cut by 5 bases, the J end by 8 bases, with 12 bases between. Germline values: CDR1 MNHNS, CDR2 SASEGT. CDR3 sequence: CASSSQGYGYTF. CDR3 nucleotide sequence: TGTGCCAGCAGTTCCCAGGGATACGGCTACACCTTC.

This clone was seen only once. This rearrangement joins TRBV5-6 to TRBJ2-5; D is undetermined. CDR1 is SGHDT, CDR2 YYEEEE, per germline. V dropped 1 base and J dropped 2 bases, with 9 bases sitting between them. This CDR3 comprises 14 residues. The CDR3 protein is CASSLLASQETQYF. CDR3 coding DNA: TGTGCCAGCAGCTTGTTGGCCTCACAAGAGACCCAGTACTTC.

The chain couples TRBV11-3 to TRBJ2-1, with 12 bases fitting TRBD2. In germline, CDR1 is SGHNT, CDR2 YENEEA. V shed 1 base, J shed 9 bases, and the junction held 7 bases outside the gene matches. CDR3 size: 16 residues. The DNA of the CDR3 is TGTGCCAGCAGCTTAGTTCTAGCGGGAGGGCCGAGTGAGCAGTTCTTC. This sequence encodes CASSLVLAGGPSEQFF.

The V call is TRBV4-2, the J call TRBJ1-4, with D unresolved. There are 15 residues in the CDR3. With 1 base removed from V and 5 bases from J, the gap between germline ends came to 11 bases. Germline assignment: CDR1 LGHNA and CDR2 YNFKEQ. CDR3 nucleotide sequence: TGTGCCAGCAGCCAAGTTGGGAGTACCAATGAAAAACTGTTTTTT. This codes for CASSQVGSTNEKLFF.

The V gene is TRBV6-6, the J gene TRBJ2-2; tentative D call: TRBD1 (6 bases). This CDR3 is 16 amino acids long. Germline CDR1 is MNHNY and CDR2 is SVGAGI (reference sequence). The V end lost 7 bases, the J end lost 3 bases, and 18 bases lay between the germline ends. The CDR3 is CASILKQGRDTGELFF. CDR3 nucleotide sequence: TGTGCCAGCATCTTAAAACAGGGAAGGGACACCGGGGAGCTGTTTTTT.

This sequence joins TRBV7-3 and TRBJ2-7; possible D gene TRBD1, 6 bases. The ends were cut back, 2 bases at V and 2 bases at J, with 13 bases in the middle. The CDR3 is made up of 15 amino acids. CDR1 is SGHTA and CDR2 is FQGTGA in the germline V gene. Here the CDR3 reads CASSLFGGAAYEQYF. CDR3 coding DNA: TGTGCCAGCAGCTTATTTGGGGGCGCCGCCTACGAGCAGTACTTC. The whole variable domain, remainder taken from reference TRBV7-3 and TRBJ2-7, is GAGVSQTPSNKVTEKGKYVELRCDPISGHTALYWYRQSLGQGPEFLIYFQGTGAADDSGLPNDRFFAVRPEGSVSTLKIQRTERGDSAVYLCASSLFGGAAYEQYFGPGTRLTVT.